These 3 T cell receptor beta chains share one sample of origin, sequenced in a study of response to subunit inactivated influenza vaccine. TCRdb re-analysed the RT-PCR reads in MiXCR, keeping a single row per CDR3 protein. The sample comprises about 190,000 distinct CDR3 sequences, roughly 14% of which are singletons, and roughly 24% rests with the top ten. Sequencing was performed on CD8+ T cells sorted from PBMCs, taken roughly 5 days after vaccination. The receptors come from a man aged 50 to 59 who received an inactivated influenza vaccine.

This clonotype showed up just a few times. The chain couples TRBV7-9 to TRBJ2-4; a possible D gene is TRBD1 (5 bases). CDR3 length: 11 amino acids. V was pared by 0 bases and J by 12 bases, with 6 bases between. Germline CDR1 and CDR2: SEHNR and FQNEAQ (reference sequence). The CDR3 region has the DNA TGTGCCAGCAGCTTAGCGCAGGGTCAGTACTTC. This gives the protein CASSLAQGQYF.

The DNA for the CDR3 is TGTGCCAGCAGTTTATTAGGGACTGTCTACGAGCAGTACTTC. It is translated as CASSLLGTVYEQYF. The chain links TRBV27 to TRBJ2-7; tentatively, D is TRBD2 (6 bases). Trimming pared 1 base from V and 3 bases from J, leaving 10 bases between. The CDR3 consists of 14 residues. CDR1 MNHEY and CDR2 SMNVEV come from the germline V gene (reference sequence).

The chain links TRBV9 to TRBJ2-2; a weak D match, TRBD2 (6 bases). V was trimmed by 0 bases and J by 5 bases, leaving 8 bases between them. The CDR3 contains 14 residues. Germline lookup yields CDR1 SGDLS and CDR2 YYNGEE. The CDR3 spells CASSVAGETGELFF. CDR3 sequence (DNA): TGTGCCAGCAGCGTAGCGGGGGAAACCGGGGAGCTGTTTTTT.